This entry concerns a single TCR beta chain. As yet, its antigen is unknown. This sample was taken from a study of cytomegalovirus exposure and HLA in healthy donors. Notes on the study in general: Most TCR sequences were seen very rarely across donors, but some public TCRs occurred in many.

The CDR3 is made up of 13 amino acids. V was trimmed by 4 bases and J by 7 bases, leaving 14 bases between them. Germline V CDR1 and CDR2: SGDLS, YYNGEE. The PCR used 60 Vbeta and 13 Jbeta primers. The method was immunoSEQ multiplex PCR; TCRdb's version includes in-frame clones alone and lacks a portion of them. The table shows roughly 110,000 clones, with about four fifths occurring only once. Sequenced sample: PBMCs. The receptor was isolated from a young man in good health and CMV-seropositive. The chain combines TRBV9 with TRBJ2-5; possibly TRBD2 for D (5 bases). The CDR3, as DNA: TGTGCCAGCAGCTATCATGATGAGGGGACCCAGTACTTC. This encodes CASSYHDEGTQYF.